The entry below describes one TCR beta chain. Trimming at V came to 6 bases and at J to 8 bases, leaving 12 bases not matched to a gene. This CDR3 is built from 14 residues. The germline V gene encodes CDR1 MNHEY and CDR2 SMNVEV (reference sequence). Method: immunoSEQ multiplex PCR; TCRdb's copy keeps in-frame clones and lacks some. The repertoire holds some 250,000 clones, with 80% to 90% as singletons. This entry belongs to a study of blood T cell repertoires in COVID-19. Cohort 3 recovered donors had two negative PCRs, clearance, or symptom resolution. The clonotype was recovered from a woman between 50 and 59 years old who had recovered from COVID-19. The J gene is TRBJ1-2, the V gene TRBV27, with TRBD1 matching 7 bases. The sequencing input was PBMCs or T cells enriched from blood (not recorded which). In DNA form, the CDR3 reads TGTGCCAGCAGACTTACGGGACAGATTCGGGGCTACACCTTC. It translates to CASRLTGQIRGYTF.